The 16 T cell receptor beta chains in this list originate from one sample, sequenced in a study of blood T cell repertoires in COVID-19. Sequenced by immunoSEQ multiplex PCR; TCRdb stores in-frame clones only, minus some. The top ten clones hold about 7.1% of a sample with about 240,000 clones, around nine tenths of them seen once. The sample consisted of peripheral blood. Receptor source: an older woman with active or convalescent COVID-19.

This chain uses TRBV6-2 or TRBV6-3 with TRBJ1-2; D unclear. Germline V lookup: CDR1 MNHEY, CDR2 SVGEGT. V was shortened by 4 bases and J by 7 bases, with 13 bases between the two germline ends. The CDR3 length is 13 residues. The CDR3 sequence is CASSSVVVVGYTF. Written as DNA, the CDR3 is TGTGCCAGCAGTTCGGTGGTCGTTGTTGGCTACACCTTC.

The rearrangement links TRBV6-6 to TRBJ1-2, with 10 positions matching TRBD1. The junction had 11 bases not matched to a gene; V was cut back by 6 bases and J by 7 bases. The CDR3 loop spans 15 amino acids. Germline lookup yields CDR1 MNHNY and CDR2 SVGAGI (reference sequence). CDR3 in DNA: TGTGCCAGCAGAGTAGGACAGGGGGGAAGGGGTGGCTACACCTTC. Translation: CASRVGQGGRGGYTF.

The chain carries TRBV9 and TRBJ1-2; tentative D call: TRBD1 (6 bases). CDR3 length: 14 amino acids. V lost 1 base and J 3 bases, leaving 10 bases between the germline ends. Germline lookup yields CDR1 SGDLS and CDR2 YYNGEE. CDR3 in amino acids: CASSVKDSHYGYTF. The CDR3 DNA reads TGTGCCAGCAGCGTAAAGGACAGTCACTATGGCTACACCTTC.

The rearrangement uses TRBV6-5 and TRBJ1-6, with D uncertain. From germline, CDR1 is MNHEY and CDR2 SVGAGI. V was trimmed by 6 bases and J by 9 bases, leaving 18 bases between them. The CDR3 loop spans 15 amino acids. DNA for the CDR3: TGTGCCAGCAGGACGGAGGGATTGATTGGTTCACCCCTCCACTTT. Translated, it gives CASRTEGLIGSPLHF.

The J gene is TRBJ2-7, the V gene TRBV19; D gene unclear. Germline CDR1 reads LNHDA; CDR2 reads SQIVND (reference sequence). This CDR3 region has 11 residues. V was clipped by 6 bases and J by 6 bases, with 9 bases between them. In DNA, the CDR3 is TGTGCCAGTAGGGGCTTGGGCGAGCAGTACTTC. This sequence encodes CASRGLGEQYF.

This chain connects TRBV27 to TRBJ2-1; 8 bases agree with TRBD1. This CDR3 region has 14 residues. CDR1 and CDR2 from the germline V gene are MNHEY and SMNVEV (reference sequence). The junction had 4 bases not matched to a gene; V was cut back by 3 bases and J by 6 bases. The CDR3 sequence: CASSFHGQGNEQFF. In DNA form, the CDR3 reads TGTGCCAGCAGTTTCCATGGACAGGGCAATGAGCAGTTCTTC.

The CDR3 here is CASSPGFNEQYF. CDR3 DNA: TGTGCCAGCAGCCCCGGGTTCAACGAGCAGTACTTC. This chain joins TRBV7-2 and TRBJ2-7; D uncertain. Trimming removed 5 bases from V and 5 bases from J, with 10 bases in between. Germline values: CDR1 SGHTA, CDR2 FQGNSA. The CDR3 is made up of 12 amino acids.

This clone was seen a few times. V gene TRBV29-1 combines with J gene TRBJ2-2; a weak D match, TRBD1 (5 bases). The CDR3 extends over 13 amino acids. With 3 bases removed from V and 4 bases from J, the gap between germline ends came to 9 bases. Germline values: CDR1 SQVTM, CDR2 ANQGSEA. CDR3 coding DNA: TGCAGCGTTGACAGGGATTTCACCGGGGAGCTGTTTTTT. This sequence encodes CSVDRDFTGELFF.

The sample holds one count of this clone. This chain joins TRBV4-3 and TRBJ1-2, with 8 bases identical to TRBD1. The junction had 5 bases not matched to a gene; V was cut back by 4 bases and J by 1 base. CDR1 and CDR2 from the germline V gene are LGHNA and YSLEER. This CDR3 has 15 residues. This chain's CDR3 is CASSPSGGLNYGYTF. The CDR3 nucleotides read TGCGCCAGCAGCCCTTCAGGGGGCCTTAACTATGGCTACACCTTC.

The chain uses TRBV6-5 and TRBJ1-1; a weak D match, TRBD1 (6 bases). Germline loops: CDR1 MNHEY, CDR2 SVGAGI. This CDR3 contains 15 residues. The germline V and J ends were trimmed by 8 bases and 0 bases, with 16 bases remaining between them. CDR3 loop: CASGPQGYMNTEAFF. The CDR3 DNA reads TGTGCCAGCGGGCCGCAGGGGTATATGAACACTGAAGCTTTCTTT.

The chain recombines TRBV5-4 with TRBJ1-1; D ambiguous. V lost 7 bases, J lost 1 base, and 14 bases lay in between. CDR1 is SGHNT, CDR2 YYREEE, per germline (reference sequence). This CDR3 comprises 14 residues. The CDR3 DNA follows: TGTGCCAGCTCCCTACGCGGCGCGAACACTGAAGCTTTCTTT. The encoded protein is CASSLRGANTEAFF.

The V and J genes are TRBV3-1 (or the pseudogene TRBV3-2) and TRBJ1-2; D not resolved. Germline assignment: CDR1 LGHDT and CDR2 YNNKEL (reference sequence). With 5 bases removed from V and 4 bases from J, the gap between germline ends came to 11 bases. The CDR3 sequence is 13 residues long. The CDR3 loop reads CASSDPKVYGYTF. The CDR3, as DNA: TGTGCCAGCAGCGATCCTAAAGTCTATGGCTACACCTTC.

This chain uses TRBV6-1 with TRBJ1-1; 7 bases are shared with TRBD1. Trimming cost V 3 bases and J 5 bases; bases outside gene matches: 12. Germline V gene sequence: CDR1 MNHNS, CDR2 SASEGT. The CDR3 has 16 amino acids. The CDR3 DNA reads TGTGCCAGCAGTGACGAGACAGGGAATTATTTAACTGAAGCTTTCTTT. This sequence encodes CASSDETGNYLTEAFF.

The CDR3 loop is CASSIVREQPQHF. The CDR3 DNA follows: TGTGCCAGTAGTATAGTCCGGGAGCAGCCCCAGCATTTT. V is TRBV19 and J is TRBJ1-5; D gene uncertain. Germline V gene data show CDR1 as LNHDA and CDR2 as SQIVND (reference sequence). The CDR3 runs 13 residues. The V gene lost 1 base and the J gene lost 7 bases, with 8 bases spanning the gap. Filled out from reference TRBV19 and TRBJ1-5, the complete variable domain reads DGGITQSPKYLFRKEGQNVTLSCEQNLNHDAMYWYRQDPGQGLRLIYYSQIVNDFQKGDIAEGYSVSREKKESFPLTVTSAQKNPTAFYLCASSIVREQPQHFGDGTRLSIL.

The gene calls are TRBV5-1 and TRBJ1-1; 7 nucleotides match TRBD1. CDR3 length: 13 residues. Germline CDR1 and CDR2: SGHRS and YFSETQ. V lost 0 bases and J lost 7; bases outside the gene matches: 3. The CDR3 region has the DNA TGCGCCAGCAGCTTGGAGGGACAGCTTGAAGCTTTCTTT. The encoded protein is CASSLEGQLEAFF.

V is TRBV10-1 and J is TRBJ1-1; no definite D call. The CDR3 is 13 amino acids. V shed 6 bases and J shed 5 bases, with 13 bases lying between them. Germline V gene sequence: CDR1 WNHNN, CDR2 SYGVQD (reference sequence). CDR3 sequence (DNA): TGCGCCAGCAGCTCGGGAGGACGGACTGAAGCTTTCTTT. Translating gives CASSSGGRTEAFF.